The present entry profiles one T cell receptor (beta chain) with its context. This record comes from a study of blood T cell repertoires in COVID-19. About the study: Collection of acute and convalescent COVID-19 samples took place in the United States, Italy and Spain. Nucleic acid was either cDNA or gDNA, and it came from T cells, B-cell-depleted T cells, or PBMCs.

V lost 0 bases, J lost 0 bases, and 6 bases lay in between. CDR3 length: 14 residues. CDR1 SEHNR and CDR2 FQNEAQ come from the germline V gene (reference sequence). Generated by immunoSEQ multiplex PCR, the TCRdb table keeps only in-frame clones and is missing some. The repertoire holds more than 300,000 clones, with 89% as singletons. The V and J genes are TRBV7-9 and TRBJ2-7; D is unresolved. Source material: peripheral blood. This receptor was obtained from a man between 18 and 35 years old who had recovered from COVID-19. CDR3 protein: CASSLAGSSYEQYF. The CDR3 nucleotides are TGTGCCAGCAGCTTAGCCGGGTCCTCCTACGAGCAGTACTTC.